This is a list of T cell receptor beta chains from one sample in a study of T cell responses to AZD1222 COVID-19 vaccine. Clones were read by immunoSEQ multiplex PCR, and TCRdb kept only the in-frame ones, dropping some. There are approximately 100,000 clones in the sample; roughly 90% occur only once, and 2.5% to 3% lies in the top ten. The material was peripheral blood, obtained on day 0 of MenACWY control vaccination. The receptors stem from an adult in good health. Both conserved end residues are trimmed from each CDR3.

length	V	CDR3
9	TRBV14	ASSQGNTQY
13	TRBV18	ASSPPVGADNEQF
16	TRBV13	ASSLGRDTRERNYGYT
13	TRBV6-5	ASSYGPGLEETQY
13	TRBV7-2	ASSPDRGLGNTIY
12	TRBV6-5	ASRTSGALYEQY
13	TRBV7-2	ASSLAPLLDTEAF
10	TRBV27	ASSPRNSPLH
13	TRBV7-2	ASSLATGQTYEQY
13	TRBV4-2	ASSPEDSSYNEQF
11	TRBV12-3/TRBV12-4	ASRGQGQETQY
8	TRBV30	AWGTGRAT
12	TRBV5-1	ASSLAGGNQPQH
10	TRBV5-1	ASSDTGAEAF
13	TRBV14	ASSPLSTYNSPLH
9	TRBV19	ASSNHYEQY
15	TRBV11-3	ASSLDLAASGANVLT
13	TRBV5-6	ASSLIGQGDISQY
17	TRBV18	ASSPTGTGGSSGANVLT
13	TRBV11-3	ATSVGTSRADTQY
12	TRBV7-3	ASSLNPGASPLH
10	TRBV12-3/TRBV12-4	ASSPTGDTQY
13	TRBV23-1	ASWNRGNSNQPQH